Listed here are 14 T cell receptor beta chains from one sample, sequenced in a study of T cell responses to AZD1222 COVID-19 vaccine (dated by TCRdb to the early 2020s). The time point label on this specimen signifies: baseline before first vaccination. This specimen's treatment or condition label, interpreted: meningococcal conjugate vaccine given as trial control. Receptors were amplified or captured by the immunoSEQ multiplex PCR assay. TCRdb provides this immuneACCESS table in a form limited to in-frame rearrangements. Some clones are lacking; in checked studies, under half of them reflect an unresolved V gene, and why the rest are absent is not known. This sample gives around 100,000 clones in total; around 87% of them show up just once. The top ten hold around 4.4% of the sample. This material consisted of peripheral blood, taken on day 0 of MenACWY control vaccination. These receptors all stem from an adult in good health.

The V call is TRBV11-3, the J call TRBJ2-3; weak D call: TRBD1 (6 bases). CDR1 is SGHNT and CDR2 is YENEEA in the germline V gene. V was clipped by 4 bases and J by 8 bases, with 25 bases between them. The CDR3 totals 17 residues. The CDR3 is CASSSPLRQDKSSTQYF. The CDR3 nucleotides read TGTGCCAGCAGCTCCCCCCTCCGACAGGACAAGTCATCTACGCAGTATTTT. The full variable domain, in which reference TRBV11-3 and TRBJ2-3 provide the parts outside the CDR3, is EAGVVQSPRYKIIEKKQPVAFWCNPISGHNTLYWYLQNLGQGPELLIRYENEEAVDDSQLPKDRFSAERLKGVDSTLKIQPAELGDSAVYLCASSSPLRQDKSSTQYFGPGTRLTVL.

This chain links TRBV21-1 with TRBJ1-1; the table gives TRBD1 as D, unverified against the DNA. TRBV21-1 is flagged as a pseudogene. This CDR3 contains 17 residues. The CDR3 here is CASSKDRGLKPNTEAFF. The CDR3 DNA sequence: TGTGCCAGCAGCAAAGACAGGGGGCTCAAACCGAACACTGAAGCTTTCTTT.

The V call is TRBV27, the J call TRBJ2-1; 10 nucleotides align to TRBD1. Germline loops: CDR1 MNHEY, CDR2 SMNVEV (reference sequence). This CDR3 region has 15 residues. J lost 2 bases, V lost 10 bases, and 8 bases had no gene match. The CDR3 sequence: CATLTGTGAYNEQFF. The CDR3 DNA reads as TGTGCCACCCTAACTGGGACAGGGGCCTACAATGAGCAGTTCTTC.

The DNA for the CDR3 is TGTGCCAGCAGTTTCCGCCGGGGGAACACTGAAGCTTTCTTT. Amino acid sequence: CASSFRRGNTEAFF. The chain carries TRBV27 and TRBJ1-1; D ambiguous. Trimming took off 3 bases at V and 1 base at J, with 9 bases between the two ends. CDR1 is MNHEY, CDR2 SMNVEV, per germline (reference sequence). CDR3 length: 14 residues.

This rearrangement joins TRBV7-2 to TRBJ1-4, with no clear D. Germline CDR1 and CDR2: SGHTA and FQGNSA. Deletions cut 3 bases from V and 0 bases from J, with 5 bases between. This CDR3 comprises 14 residues. CDR3 DNA: TGTGCCAGCAGCTTTCTAGCAACTAATGAAAAACTGTTTTTT. This sequence encodes CASSFLATNEKLFF.

The chain joins TRBV27 to TRBJ2-2, with 9 bases lining up with TRBD1. This CDR3 has 16 residues. Germline CDR1 and CDR2: MNHEY and SMNVEV (reference sequence). Trimming at V came to 2 bases and at J to 4 bases, leaving 5 bases not matched to a gene. CDR3 coding DNA: TGTGCCAGCAGTTTAACAGGGGGCGCAGGCACCGGGGAGCTGTTTTTT. It translates to CASSLTGGAGTGELFF.

The CDR3 sequence is CASSGDRGMNTEAFF. The CDR3 nucleotides read TGTGCCAGCAGTGGGGACAGGGGAATGAACACTGAAGCTTTCTTT. The V call is TRBV28, the J call TRBJ1-1; 10 bases agree with TRBD1. After removal of 5 bases from V and 0 bases from J, the junction contained 3 bases not matched to a gene. Germline CDR1 MDHEN, CDR2 SYDVKM. The CDR3 length is 15 residues.

This clone was seen a handful of times. The V gene is TRBV5-5, the J gene TRBJ1-5; no reliable D call. The V end lost 4 bases, the J end lost 3 bases, and 11 bases lay between the germline ends. CDR3 length: 14 residues. The V gene's germline CDR1 is SGHKS and CDR2 YYEKEE (reference sequence). The CDR3 nucleotides are TGTGCCAGCAGCCCGGGGTTGACCAATCAGCCCCAGCATTTT. Translating it yields CASSPGLTNQPQHF.

This clone was observed once. The rearrangement joins TRBV7-9 to TRBJ1-2, with D unclear. The CDR3 runs to 12 residues. Germline lookup yields CDR1 SEHNR and CDR2 FQNEAQ (reference sequence). Trimming shortened V by 5 bases and J by 4 bases, and 8 bases separated the two germline ends. The CDR3 region is CASSVVFYGYTF. The DNA of the CDR3 is TGTGCCAGCAGCGTCGTATTCTATGGCTACACCTTC.

This sequence joins TRBV3-1 (or the pseudogene TRBV3-2) and TRBJ2-2; D gene uncertain. Germline V lookup: CDR1 LGHDT, CDR2 YNNKEL (reference sequence). The ends were cut back, 4 bases at V and 6 bases at J, with 12 bases in the middle. The CDR3 loop spans 14 amino acids. CDR3 sequence: CASSLPWPPGELFF. In DNA form, the CDR3 reads TGTGCCAGCAGCCTCCCTTGGCCACCCGGGGAGCTGTTTTTT.

The chain employs TRBV7-2 and TRBJ2-1, with no clear D. This CDR3 is 15 amino acids long. CDR1 is SGHTA, CDR2 FQGNSA, per germline. Trimming removed 5 bases at V and 5 bases at J, with 16 bases between. CDR3 nucleotide sequence: TGTGCCAGCAGCCGTTCTAGAGGCCCCGACAATGAGCAGTTCTTC. Translation gives CASSRSRGPDNEQFF.

This clone appeared a single time. The V gene is TRBV7-2, the J gene TRBJ2-7; the match to TRBD1 covers 7 bases. After removal of 2 bases from V and 5 bases from J, the junction contained 6 bases not matched to a gene. The CDR3 has 14 amino acids. Germline lookup yields CDR1 SGHTA and CDR2 FQGNSA. The CDR3 DNA sequence: TGTGCCAGCAGCTTACGACAGGGCCCCAACGAGCAGTACTTC. It yields the protein CASSLRQGPNEQYF.

This chain links TRBV29-1 with TRBJ1-2, with D possibly being TRBD1 (5 bases). The V and J ends lost 5 bases and 5 bases respectively, with 12 bases between them. This CDR3 is built from 12 residues. Per germline, CDR1 SQVTM and CDR2 ANQGSEA. CDR3 loop: CSVRPGGYGYTF. CDR3 coding DNA: TGCAGCGTTCGTCCGGGGGGGTATGGCTACACCTTC.

This clone was picked up a small number of times. The rearrangement links TRBV11-3 to TRBJ2-3; 10 positions match TRBD2. The ends lost 5 bases at V and 2 bases at J; junction bases unmatched: 7. CDR1 is SGHNT and CDR2 is YENEEA in the germline V gene. The CDR3 is made up of 16 amino acids. The CDR3 protein is CASSPGLAGVTDTQYF. The CDR3 nucleotides read TGTGCCAGCAGCCCGGGGCTAGCGGGAGTCACAGATACGCAGTATTTT.